This T cell receptor (beta chain) was found in a study of T cells in localized non-small cell lung cancer. This clone was picked up one time. The germline gives CDR1 SGHTA, CDR2 FQGNSA. Trimming removed 5 bases from V and 6 bases from J; junction bases left unmatched: 7. This CDR3 is 16 amino acids long. Using immunoSEQ multiplex PCR, the repertoire was profiled, and TCRdb retains in-frame clones only, with some absent. The data contain tens of thousands of clones, about nine tenths of them singletons. This chain uses TRBV7-2 with TRBJ2-7; 16 bases fit TRBD2. Source: peripheral blood, taken before any cancer treatment. The origin of this receptor is a male donor aged 60 or over with stage III lung adenocarcinoma. The CDR3, as DNA: TGTGCCAGCAGCAGGCCGGGACTAGCGGGAGGGCCCGAGCAGTACTTC. Protein: CASSRPGLAGGPEQYF. Full variable domain (rest looked up from reference TRBV7-2 and TRBJ2-7): GAGVSQSPSNKVTEKGKDVELRCDPISGHTALYWYRQSLGQGLEFLIYFQGNSAPDKSGLPSDRFSAERTGGSVSTLTIQRTQQEDSAVYLCASSRPGLAGGPEQYFGPGTRLTVT.